These 2 T cell receptor beta chains were all obtained from the same sample, sequenced in a study of T cell responses to AZD1222 COVID-19 vaccine. TCRdb's table, derived via immunoSEQ multiplex PCR, lists solely in-frame clones and lacks some. The data contain about 120,000 clones, approximately 82% of them seen just once; the ten biggest clones take up about 26%. The specimen comprised peripheral blood, sampled 28 days after the second AZD1222 dose. The receptors stem from an adult who received the AZD1222 COVID-19 vaccine.

The CDR3 bases are TGTGCCAGCTTAACGGGACAGAACACTGAAGCTTTCTTT. This encodes CASLTGQNTEAFF. V gene TRBV18 combines with J gene TRBJ1-1; tentatively, D is TRBD1 (6 bases). V was shortened by 7 bases and J by 1 base, with 10 bases between the two germline ends. Germline CDR1 is KGHSH and CDR2 is LQKENI. The CDR3 spans 13 residues.

This clone was observed once. V gene TRBV6-5 combines with J gene TRBJ1-2; D is undetermined. CDR3 length: 14 amino acids. The V end lost 6 bases, the J end lost 4 bases, and 15 bases lay between the germline ends. The germline gives CDR1 MNHEY, CDR2 SVGAGI. The CDR3 region has the DNA TGTGCCAGCAGCCCACCCGACACGGCCTATGGCTACACCTTC. Its translation: CASSPPDTAYGYTF.